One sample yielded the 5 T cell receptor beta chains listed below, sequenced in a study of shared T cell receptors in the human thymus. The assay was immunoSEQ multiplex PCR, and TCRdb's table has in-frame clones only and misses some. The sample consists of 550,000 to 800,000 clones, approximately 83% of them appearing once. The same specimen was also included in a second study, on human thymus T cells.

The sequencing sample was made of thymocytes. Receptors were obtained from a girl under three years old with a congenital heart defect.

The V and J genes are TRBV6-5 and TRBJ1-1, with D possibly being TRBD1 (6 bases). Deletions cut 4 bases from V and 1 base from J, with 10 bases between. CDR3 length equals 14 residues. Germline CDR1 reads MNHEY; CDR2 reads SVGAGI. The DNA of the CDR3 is TGTGCCAGCAGTTTAAGCAGGGGGAACACTGAAGCTTTCTTT. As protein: CASSLSRGNTEAFF.

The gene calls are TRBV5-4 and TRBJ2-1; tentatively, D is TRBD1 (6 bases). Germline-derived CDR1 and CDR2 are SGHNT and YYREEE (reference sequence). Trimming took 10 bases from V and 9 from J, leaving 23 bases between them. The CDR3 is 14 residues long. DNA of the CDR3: TGTGCCGGATCTAGGACAGCCCTTCAGGGTGAGCAGTTCTTC. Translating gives CAGSRTALQGEQFF.

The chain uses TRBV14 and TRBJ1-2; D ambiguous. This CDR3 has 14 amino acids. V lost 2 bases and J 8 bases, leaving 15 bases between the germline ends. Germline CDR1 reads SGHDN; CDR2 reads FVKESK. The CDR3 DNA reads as TGTGCCAGCAGCCAAAGGAGCTCAGTGGCGGGCTACACCTTC. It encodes CASSQRSSVAGYTF.

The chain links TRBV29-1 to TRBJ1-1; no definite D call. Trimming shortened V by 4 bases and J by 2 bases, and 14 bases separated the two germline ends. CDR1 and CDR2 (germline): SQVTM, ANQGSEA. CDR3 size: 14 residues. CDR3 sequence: CSVARRQENTEAFF. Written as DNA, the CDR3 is TGCAGCGTTGCGAGGCGCCAAGAAAACACTGAAGCTTTCTTT.

The CDR3 coding sequence is TGTGCCAGCAGGGCCCGCCTAGCGGGGGGGCCTGGTAACATTCAGTACTTC. Its translation: CASRARLAGGPGNIQYF. This chain connects TRBV2 to TRBJ2-4; TRBD2 aligns across 12 bases. The CDR3 runs to 17 residues. With V trimmed by 6 bases and J by 7 bases, 13 bases remained unmatched. CDR1 and CDR2 from the germline V gene are SNHLY and FYNNEI.